The source of this T cell receptor (beta chain) is a study of control samples from healthy donors and cancer patients. V lost 5 bases to trimming and J lost 8 bases, with 10 bases between them. The CDR3 loop spans 12 amino acids. Looked up from germline, CDR1 is MNHEY and CDR2 is SVGEGT. Produced via immunoSEQ multiplex PCR; TCRdb's table is partial and in-frame only. The sample contains tens of thousands of clones, around 87% of which appear only once. The chain combines TRBV6-2 or TRBV6-3 with TRBJ2-1; D is unclear. This clonotype was sampled from an older woman with lung cancer. The sequencing sample was made of PBMCs. CDR3 amino acids: CASSLSVDEQFF. The CDR3 DNA reads TGTGCCAGCAGTCTAAGCGTCGATGAGCAGTTCTTC.